This entry lists 18 T cell receptor beta chains sequenced from one sample in a study of cytomegalovirus exposure and HLA in healthy donors. The primer mix had 60 Vbeta and 13 Jbeta primers. Some clones are missing from TCRdb's copy, which holds only in-frame ones; the method was immunoSEQ multiplex PCR. The sample carries about 120,000 clones, 80% recorded once. Material for sequencing was PBMCs. The receptors were sampled from a female donor in good health and CMV-seropositive.

The chain links TRBV5-8 to TRBJ1-1; a possible D gene is TRBD1 (6 bases). Germline assignment: CDR1 SGHTS and CDR2 YDEGEE. The V and J ends lost 6 bases and 4 bases respectively, with 19 bases between them. The CDR3 consists of 15 residues. CDR3 coding DNA: TGTGCCAGCAACCGCCGTGGGGGCGTAGTCACTGAAGCTTTCTTT. Its translation is CASNRRGGVVTEAFF.

The J gene is TRBJ1-1, the V gene TRBV5-4; D is undetermined. CDR1 is SGHNT, CDR2 YYREEE, per germline (reference sequence). CDR3 length: 16 residues. The V and J ends lost 3 bases and 2 bases respectively, with 17 bases between them. The CDR3 sequence: CASSSDPQVLNTEAFF. In DNA form, the CDR3 reads TGTGCCAGCAGCTCCGATCCCCAGGTTTTAAACACTGAAGCTTTCTTT.

This clone was observed a handful of times. The genes are TRBV30 and TRBJ1-1, with TRBD1 as a possible D gene (6 bases). In germline, CDR1 is GTSNPN, CDR2 SVGIG (reference sequence). The CDR3 is made up of 13 amino acids. With 1 base removed from V and 1 base from J, the gap between germline ends came to 7 bases. CDR3 nucleotides: TGTGCCTGGAGTGACAGGGCGAACACTGAAGCTTTCTTT. It yields the protein CAWSDRANTEAFF.

This clone was detected only once. The chain uses TRBV6-5 and TRBJ1-2; D not certain. CDR3 length equals 15 residues. Germline CDR1 and CDR2: MNHEY and SVGAGI. V lost 0 bases and J lost 4, with 12 bases in between. CDR3 nucleotides: TGTGCCAGCAGTTACTCGGTCGGGGAAGTCTATGGCTACACCTTC. This codes for CASSYSVGEVYGYTF.

The chain carries TRBV9 and TRBJ2-7; 9 nucleotides match TRBD1. J was trimmed by 4 bases and V by 4 bases; bases with no gene match: 3. The CDR3 is made up of 13 amino acids. Germline V CDR1 and CDR2: SGDLS, YYNGEE. The CDR3 spells CASSSGQGYEQYF. The CDR3 nucleotides read TGTGCCAGCAGCTCGGGACAGGGTTACGAGCAGTACTTC.

The chain employs TRBV5-4 and TRBJ2-1, with 9 positions matching TRBD1. The CDR3 loop spans 17 amino acids. Looked up from germline, CDR1 is SGHNT and CDR2 is YYREEE (reference sequence). The junction had 7 bases not matched to a gene; V was cut back by 3 bases and J by 0 bases. The CDR3 is CASSSPDRGNSYNEQFF. The CDR3 DNA sequence: TGTGCCAGCAGCTCGCCCGACAGGGGGAACTCCTACAATGAGCAGTTCTTC.

This clone was found once. The rearrangement uses TRBV2 and TRBJ1-2, with 9 bases matching TRBD1. The germline V gene has CDR1 SNHLY and CDR2 FYNNEI. V was pared by 4 bases and J by 7 bases, with 7 bases of the junction left unmatched. The CDR3 spans 14 residues. The CDR3 is CASSGRTGEAGYTF. The CDR3 region has the DNA TGTGCCAGCAGTGGCCGGACAGGGGAAGCTGGCTACACCTTC. Drawing the rest from reference TRBV2 and TRBJ1-2, the complete variable domain is EPEVTQTPSHQVTQMGQEVILRCVPISNHLYFYWYRQILGQKVEFLVSFYNNEISEKSEIFDDQFSVERPDGSNFTLKIRSTKLEDSAMYFCASSGRTGEAGYTFGSGTRLTVV.

The chain carries TRBV28 and TRBJ1-5; D unclear. The CDR3 consists of 12 residues. Trimming removed 2 bases at V and 5 bases at J, with 4 bases between. CDR1 is MDHEN, CDR2 SYDVKM, per germline. CDR3 residues: CASSLRDQPQHF. The DNA of the CDR3 is TGTGCCAGCAGTTTAAGAGATCAGCCCCAGCATTTT. The full variable domain, in which reference TRBV28 and TRBJ1-5 provide the parts outside the CDR3, is DVKVTQSSRYLVKRTGEKVFLECVQDMDHENMFWYRQDPGLGLRLIYFSYDVKMKEKGDIPEGYSVSREKKERFSLILESASTNQTSMYLCASSLRDQPQHFGDGTRLSIL.

The V call is TRBV11-2, the J call TRBJ1-5, with 10 positions matching TRBD1. The V gene's germline CDR1 is SGHAT and CDR2 FQNNGV. The V segment lost 5 bases and the J segment 4 bases; nucleotides outside the gene matches: 2. The CDR3 sequence is 14 residues long. The CDR3 spells CASSPGQGNQPQHF. The CDR3 DNA follows: TGTGCCAGCAGCCCGGGACAGGGGAATCAGCCCCAGCATTTT.

This clone was recorded only once. The CDR3 DNA sequence: TGTGCCAGCAGCCCCATAGTGGGCCAGGGGGCCTACGAGCAGTACTTC. Residues: CASSPIVGQGAYEQYF. This chain joins TRBV7-7 and TRBJ2-7; 7 nucleotides agree with TRBD1. Germline CDR1 and CDR2: SSHAT and FNYEAQ (reference sequence). V was clipped by 5 bases and J by 2 bases; unmatched bases: 12. This CDR3 contains 16 residues.

The V call is TRBV7-2, the J call TRBJ1-5; D is unclear. The CDR3 has 14 amino acids. V was shortened by 5 bases and J by 7 bases, with 15 bases between the two germline ends. CDR1 is SGHTA and CDR2 is FQGNSA in the germline V gene. The CDR3 spells CASSRDPAAQPQHF. The CDR3 DNA reads TGTGCCAGCAGCCGCGACCCGGCGGCCCAGCCCCAGCATTTT.

The chain has TRBV5-6 and TRBJ2-3; 14 bases are a match to TRBD2. CDR1 is SGHDT, CDR2 YYEEEE, per germline. The CDR3 length is 17 residues. After removal of 0 bases from V and 6 bases from J, the junction contained 6 bases not matched to a gene. DNA for the CDR3: TGTGCCAGCAGCTTGGAAGGGGGACTAGCGGGGGCGGATACGCAGTATTTT. The encoded protein is CASSLEGGLAGADTQYF.

This chain links TRBV9 with TRBJ2-1; 9 bases agree with TRBD1. This CDR3 is built from 16 residues. Germline CDR1 and CDR2: SGDLS and YYNGEE. The V gene end was trimmed by 0 bases and the J gene end by 3 bases; junction bases not matched to a gene: 4. CDR3 sequence reads: CASSVGGTGNYNEQFF. As DNA, the CDR3 is TGTGCCAGCAGCGTAGGAGGGACAGGGAACTACAATGAGCAGTTCTTC. The full variable domain, in which reference TRBV9 and TRBJ2-1 provide the parts outside the CDR3, is DSGVTQTPKHLITATGQRVTLRCSPRSGDLSVYWYQQSLDQGLQFLIQYYNGEERAKGNILERFSAQQFPDLHSELNLSSLELGDSALYFCASSVGGTGNYNEQFFGPGTRLTVL.

The V and J genes are TRBV10-1 and TRBJ1-2, with 9 nucleotides matching TRBD1. Germline V gives CDR1 WNHNN, CDR2 SYGVQD (reference sequence). The CDR3 extends over 14 amino acids. Trimming at V came to 4 bases and at J to 5 bases, leaving 5 bases not matched to a gene. The CDR3 region is CASSVGDRDYGYTF. In DNA form, the CDR3 reads TGCGCCAGCAGTGTGGGGGACAGGGATTATGGCTACACCTTC.

V usage is TRBV27 and J usage is TRBJ1-4; maybe TRBD1 (5 bases). This CDR3 contains 13 residues. Germline V gene lookup returns CDR1 MNHEY and CDR2 SMNVEV (reference sequence). V shed 5 bases and J shed 8 bases, with 12 bases lying between them. The CDR3 nucleotides are TGTGCCAGCAGTCGTCAGGGAGGAGAAAAACTGTTTTTT. Its translation is CASSRQGGEKLFF.

The table lists this clone with a few counts. The chain links TRBV6-1 to TRBJ1-1; possibly TRBD1 for D (5 bases). Between the trimmed V and J ends, which lost 8 bases and 8 bases, there was a span of 21 bases. The CDR3 extends over 14 amino acids. Germline values: CDR1 MNHNS, CDR2 SASEGT. The CDR3, as DNA: TGTGCCAGCGTTAGCGGGGGTACTATCAGGGAAGCTTTCTTT. Translating gives CASVSGGTIREAFF.

CDR3: CASSLDVAGGLSTDTQYF. The DNA of the CDR3 is TGTGCCAGCAGCTTGGATGTAGCGGGGGGCCTCTCCACAGATACGCAGTATTTT. The chain recombines TRBV5-4 with TRBJ2-3; TRBD2 aligns across 10 bases. CDR1 SGHNT and CDR2 YYREEE come from the germline V gene (reference sequence). Germline trimming cut 0 bases from V and 2 bases from J; bases unmatched to any gene: 9. This CDR3 comprises 18 residues.

Of note for this clone: The germline gene is not matched at one end of the junction; a read error may be the cause. The same CDR3 is also encoded by other DNA sequences in this sample. The chain employs TRBV28 and TRBJ1-1; D call uncertain. In germline, CDR1 is MDHEN, CDR2 SYDVKM. The CDR3 runs 12 residues. CDR3 DNA: TGTGCCAGCAGCTTATCTTACACTGAAGCTTTCTTT. As protein: CASSLSYTEAFF.